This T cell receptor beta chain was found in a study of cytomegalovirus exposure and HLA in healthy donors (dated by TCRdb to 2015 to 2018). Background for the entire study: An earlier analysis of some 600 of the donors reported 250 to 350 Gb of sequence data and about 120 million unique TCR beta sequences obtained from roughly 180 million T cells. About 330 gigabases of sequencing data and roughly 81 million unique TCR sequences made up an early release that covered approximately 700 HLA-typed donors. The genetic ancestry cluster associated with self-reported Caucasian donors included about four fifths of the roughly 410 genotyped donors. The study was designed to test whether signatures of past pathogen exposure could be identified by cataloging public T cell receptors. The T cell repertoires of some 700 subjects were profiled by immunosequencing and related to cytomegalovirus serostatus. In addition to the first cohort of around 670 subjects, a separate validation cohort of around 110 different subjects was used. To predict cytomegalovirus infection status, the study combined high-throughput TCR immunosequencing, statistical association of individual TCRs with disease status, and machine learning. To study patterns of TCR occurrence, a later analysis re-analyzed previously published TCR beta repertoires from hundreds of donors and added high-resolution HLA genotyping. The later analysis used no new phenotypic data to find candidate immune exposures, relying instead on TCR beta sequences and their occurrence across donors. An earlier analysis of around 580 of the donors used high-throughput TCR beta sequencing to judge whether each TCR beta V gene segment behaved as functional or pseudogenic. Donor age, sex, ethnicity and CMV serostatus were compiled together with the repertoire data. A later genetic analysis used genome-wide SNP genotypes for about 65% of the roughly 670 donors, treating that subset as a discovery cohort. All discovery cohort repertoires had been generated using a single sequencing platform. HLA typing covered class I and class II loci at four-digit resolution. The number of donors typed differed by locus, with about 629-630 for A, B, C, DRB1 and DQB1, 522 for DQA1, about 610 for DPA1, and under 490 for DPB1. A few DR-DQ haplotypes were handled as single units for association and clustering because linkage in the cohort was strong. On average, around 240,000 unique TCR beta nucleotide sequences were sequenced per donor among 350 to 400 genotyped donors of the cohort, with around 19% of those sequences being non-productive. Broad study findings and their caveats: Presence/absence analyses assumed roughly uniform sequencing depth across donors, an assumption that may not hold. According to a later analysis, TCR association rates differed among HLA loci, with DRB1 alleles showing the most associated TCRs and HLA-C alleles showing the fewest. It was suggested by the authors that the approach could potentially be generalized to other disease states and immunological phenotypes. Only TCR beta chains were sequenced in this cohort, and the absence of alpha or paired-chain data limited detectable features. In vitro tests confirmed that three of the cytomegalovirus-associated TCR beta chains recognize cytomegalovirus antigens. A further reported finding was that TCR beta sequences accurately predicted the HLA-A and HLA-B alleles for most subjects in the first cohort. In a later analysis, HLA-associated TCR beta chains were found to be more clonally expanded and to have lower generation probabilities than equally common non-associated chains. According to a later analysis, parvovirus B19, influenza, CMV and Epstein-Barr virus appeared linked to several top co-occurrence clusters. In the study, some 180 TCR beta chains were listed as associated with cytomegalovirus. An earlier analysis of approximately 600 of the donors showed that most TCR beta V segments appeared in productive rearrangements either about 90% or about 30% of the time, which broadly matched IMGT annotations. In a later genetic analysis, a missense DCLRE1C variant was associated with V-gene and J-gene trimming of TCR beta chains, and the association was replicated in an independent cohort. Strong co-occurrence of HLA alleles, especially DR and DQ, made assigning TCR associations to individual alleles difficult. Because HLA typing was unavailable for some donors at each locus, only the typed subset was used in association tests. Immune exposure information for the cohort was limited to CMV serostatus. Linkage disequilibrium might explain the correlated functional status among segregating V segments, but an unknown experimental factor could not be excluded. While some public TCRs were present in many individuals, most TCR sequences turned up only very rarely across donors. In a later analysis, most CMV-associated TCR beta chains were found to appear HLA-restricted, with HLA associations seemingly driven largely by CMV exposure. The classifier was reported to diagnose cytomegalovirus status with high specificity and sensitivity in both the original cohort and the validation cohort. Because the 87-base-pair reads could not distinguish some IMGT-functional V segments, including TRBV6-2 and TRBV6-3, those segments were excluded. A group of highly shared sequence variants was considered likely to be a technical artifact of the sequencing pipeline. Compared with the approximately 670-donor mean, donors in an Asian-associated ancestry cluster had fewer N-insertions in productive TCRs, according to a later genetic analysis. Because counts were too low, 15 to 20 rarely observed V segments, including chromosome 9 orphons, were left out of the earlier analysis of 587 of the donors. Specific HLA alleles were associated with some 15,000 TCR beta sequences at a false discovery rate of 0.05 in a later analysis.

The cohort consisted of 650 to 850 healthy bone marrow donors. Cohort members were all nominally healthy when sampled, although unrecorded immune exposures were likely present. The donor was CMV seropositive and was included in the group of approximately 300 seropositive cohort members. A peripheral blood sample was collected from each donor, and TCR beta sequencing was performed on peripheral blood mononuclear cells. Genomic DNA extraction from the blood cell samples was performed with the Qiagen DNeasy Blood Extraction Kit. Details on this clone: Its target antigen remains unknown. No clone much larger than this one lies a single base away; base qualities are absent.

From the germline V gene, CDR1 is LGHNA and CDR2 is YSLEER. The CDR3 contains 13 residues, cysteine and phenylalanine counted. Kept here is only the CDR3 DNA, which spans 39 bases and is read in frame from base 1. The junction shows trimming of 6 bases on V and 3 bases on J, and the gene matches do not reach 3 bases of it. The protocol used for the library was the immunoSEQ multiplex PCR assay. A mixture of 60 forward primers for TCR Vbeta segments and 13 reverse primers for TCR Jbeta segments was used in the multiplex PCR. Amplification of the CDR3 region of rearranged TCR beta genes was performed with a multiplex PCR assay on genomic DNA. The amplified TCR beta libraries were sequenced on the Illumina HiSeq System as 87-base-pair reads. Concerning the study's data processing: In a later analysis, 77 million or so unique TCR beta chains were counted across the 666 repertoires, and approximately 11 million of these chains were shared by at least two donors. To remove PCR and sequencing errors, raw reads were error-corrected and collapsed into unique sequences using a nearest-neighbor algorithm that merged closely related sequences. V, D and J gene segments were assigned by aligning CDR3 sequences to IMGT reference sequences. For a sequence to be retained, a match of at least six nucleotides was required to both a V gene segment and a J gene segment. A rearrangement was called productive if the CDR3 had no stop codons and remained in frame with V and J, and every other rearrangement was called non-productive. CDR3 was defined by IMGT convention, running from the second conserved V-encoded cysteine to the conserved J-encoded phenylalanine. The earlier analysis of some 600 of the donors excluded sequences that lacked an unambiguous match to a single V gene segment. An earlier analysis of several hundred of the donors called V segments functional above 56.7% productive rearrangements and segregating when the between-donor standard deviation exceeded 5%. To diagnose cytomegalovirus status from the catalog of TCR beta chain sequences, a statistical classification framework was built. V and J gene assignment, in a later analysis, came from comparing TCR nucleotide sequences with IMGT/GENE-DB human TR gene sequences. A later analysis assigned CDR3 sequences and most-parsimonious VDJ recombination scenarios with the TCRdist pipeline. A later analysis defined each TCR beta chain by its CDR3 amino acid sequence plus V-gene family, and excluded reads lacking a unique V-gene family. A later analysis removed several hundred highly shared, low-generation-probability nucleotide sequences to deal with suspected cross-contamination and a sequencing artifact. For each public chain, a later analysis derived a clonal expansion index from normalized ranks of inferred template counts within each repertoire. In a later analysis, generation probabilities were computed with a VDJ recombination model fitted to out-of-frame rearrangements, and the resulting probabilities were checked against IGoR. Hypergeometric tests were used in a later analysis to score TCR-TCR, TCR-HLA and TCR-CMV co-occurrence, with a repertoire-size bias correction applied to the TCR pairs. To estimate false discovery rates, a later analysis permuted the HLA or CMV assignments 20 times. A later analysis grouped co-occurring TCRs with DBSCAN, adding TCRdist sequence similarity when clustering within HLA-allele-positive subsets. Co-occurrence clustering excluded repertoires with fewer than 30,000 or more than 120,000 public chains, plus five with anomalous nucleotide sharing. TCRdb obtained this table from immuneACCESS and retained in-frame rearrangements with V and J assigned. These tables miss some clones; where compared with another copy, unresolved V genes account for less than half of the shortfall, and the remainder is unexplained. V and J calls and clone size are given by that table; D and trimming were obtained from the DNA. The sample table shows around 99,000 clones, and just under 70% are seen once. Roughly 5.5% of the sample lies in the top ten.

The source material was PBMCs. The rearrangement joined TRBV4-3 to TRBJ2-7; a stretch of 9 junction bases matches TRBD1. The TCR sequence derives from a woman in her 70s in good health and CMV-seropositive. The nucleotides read TGCGCCAGCAGTCGACAGGGGGGCTACGAGCAGTACTTC. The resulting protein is CASSRQGGYEQYF.